The rows below give T cell receptor beta chains drawn from one sample of a study of blood T cell repertoires in COVID-19. Generated by immunoSEQ multiplex PCR, the TCRdb table keeps only in-frame clones and is missing some. This table holds some 170,000 clones, roughly 87% found once. The sample consisted of PBMCs or T cells enriched from blood (not recorded which). Receptor source: a human donor with acute COVID-19. The donor label of this sample is uncertain. Each CDR3 is given with its conserved first and last residue. The D gene is left open where the match is weak. Not all rows give a size; the values are once, few, many and, for expanded clones, a class.

D gene: .
J gene: TRBJ2-7
V gene: TRBV5-1
clone size: .
CDR3 length: 15
CDR3 protein: CASSLVQGKPYEQYF
CDR3 DNA: TGCGCCAGCAGCTTGGTACAGGGAAAGCCCTACGAGCAGTACTTC

D gene: .
J gene: TRBJ2-7
V gene: TRBV7-8
clone size: .
CDR3 length: 18
CDR3 protein: CASSFGIGQGFLSYEQYF
CDR3 DNA: TGTGCCAGCAGCTTCGGAATAGGGCAGGGCTTCTTATCCTACGAGCAGTACTTC

D gene: .
J gene: TRBJ1-2
V gene: TRBV7-9
clone size: few
CDR3 length: 14
CDR3 protein: CASSFSMDSHFYTF
CDR3 DNA: TGTGCCAGCAGCTTTTCTATGGACAGCCACTTCTACACCTTC

D gene: TRBD1
J gene: TRBJ1-5
V gene: TRBV28
clone size: .
CDR3 length: 17
CDR3 protein: CASSAGTGGRGNQPQHF
CDR3 DNA: TGTGCCAGCAGCGCCGGGACAGGGGGCAGGGGTAATCAGCCCCAGCATTTT

D gene: .
J gene: TRBJ1-3
V gene: TRBV20-1
clone size: .
CDR3 length: 14
CDR3 protein: CSASREGRTDTIYF
CDR3 DNA: TGCAGTGCTAGTAGGGAGGGAAGGACAGACACCATATATTTT

D gene: .
J gene: TRBJ1-4
V gene: TRBV6-5
clone size: .
CDR3 length: 15
CDR3 protein: CASKKQGGTNEKLFF
CDR3 DNA: TGTGCCAGCAAGAAACAGGGAGGGACTAATGAAAAACTGTTTTTT

D gene: TRBD2
J gene: TRBJ2-7
V gene: TRBV5-1
clone size: .
CDR3 length: 15
CDR3 protein: CASSLAGGLAYEQYF
CDR3 DNA: TGCGCCAGCAGCTTGGCCGGGGGACTAGCGTACGAGCAGTACTTC

D gene: .
J gene: TRBJ1-4
V gene: TRBV5-1
clone size: .
CDR3 length: 14
CDR3 protein: CASSLGQGGEKLFF
CDR3 DNA: TGCGCCAGCAGCTTGGGCCAGGGAGGTGAAAAACTGTTTTTT

D gene: TRBD2
J gene: TRBJ2-1
V gene: TRBV3-1/TRBV3-2
clone size: .
CDR3 length: 16
CDR3 protein: CASSPRSGGAYNEQFF
CDR3 DNA: TGTGCCAGCAGCCCCCGTAGCGGGGGGGCTTACAATGAGCAGTTCTTC

D gene: TRBD2
J gene: TRBJ2-1
V gene: TRBV5-1
clone size: .
CDR3 length: 15
CDR3 protein: CASSLGGLAGDEQFF
CDR3 DNA: TGCGCCAGCAGCTTGGGCGGACTAGCGGGAGACGAGCAGTTCTTC

D gene: TRBD1
J gene: TRBJ2-7
V gene: TRBV6-5
clone size: .
CDR3 length: 13
CDR3 protein: CASKEGQGYEQYF
CDR3 DNA: TGTGCCAGCAAGGAAGGACAGGGCTACGAGCAGTACTTC

D gene: TRBD1
J gene: TRBJ2-7
V gene: TRBV7-2
clone size: .
CDR3 length: 17
CDR3 protein: CASSWAPGQGATYEQYF
CDR3 DNA: TGTGCCAGCAGCTGGGCGCCGGGACAGGGGGCTACCTACGAGCAGTACTTC

D gene: TRBD2
J gene: TRBJ2-5
V gene: TRBV7-3
clone size: once
CDR3 length: 15
CDR3 protein: CASSTLGLAEETQYF
CDR3 DNA: TGTGCCAGCAGCACACTGGGACTAGCGGAAGAGACCCAGTACTTC

D gene: TRBD1
J gene: TRBJ1-5
V gene: TRBV18
clone size: .
CDR3 length: 15
CDR3 protein: CASSPRDRLNQPQHF
CDR3 DNA: TGTGCCAGCTCACCTCGGGACAGGTTAAATCAGCCCCAGCATTTT

D gene: TRBD2
J gene: TRBJ2-1
V gene: TRBV3-1/TRBV3-2
clone size: .
CDR3 length: 16
CDR3 protein: CASSPSRGLAGGKQFF
CDR3 DNA: TGTGCCAGCAGCCCCTCTCGCGGACTAGCGGGGGGGAAGCAGTTCTTC

D gene: TRBD1
J gene: TRBJ2-2
V gene: TRBV2
clone size: .
CDR3 length: 16
CDR3 protein: CASGSQGAQNTGELFF
CDR3 DNA: TGTGCCAGCGGATCGCAGGGGGCGCAGAACACCGGGGAGCTGTTTTTT